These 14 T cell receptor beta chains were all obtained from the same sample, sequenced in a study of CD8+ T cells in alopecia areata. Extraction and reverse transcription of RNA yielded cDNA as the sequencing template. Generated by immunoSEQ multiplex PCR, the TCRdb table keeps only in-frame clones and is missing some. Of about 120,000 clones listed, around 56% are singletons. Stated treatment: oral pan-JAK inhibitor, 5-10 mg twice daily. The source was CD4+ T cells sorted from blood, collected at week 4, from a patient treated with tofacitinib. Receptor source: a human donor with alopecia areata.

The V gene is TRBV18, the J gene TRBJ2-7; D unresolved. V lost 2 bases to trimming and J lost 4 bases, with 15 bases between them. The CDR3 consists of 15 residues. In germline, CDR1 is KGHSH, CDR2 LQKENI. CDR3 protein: CASSPGRRGPYEQYF. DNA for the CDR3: TGTGCCAGCTCACCAGGACGCCGAGGCCCATACGAGCAGTACTTC.

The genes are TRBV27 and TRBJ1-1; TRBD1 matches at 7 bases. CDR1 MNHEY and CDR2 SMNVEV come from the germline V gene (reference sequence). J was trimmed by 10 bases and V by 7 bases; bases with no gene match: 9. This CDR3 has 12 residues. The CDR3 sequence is CASTGTGESAFF. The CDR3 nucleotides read TGTGCCAGCACCGGAACAGGGGAATCAGCTTTCTTT.

CDR3 sequence reads: CSVSDTEAFF. In DNA, the CDR3 is TGCAGCGTTTCGGACACTGAAGCTTTCTTT. This chain joins TRBV29-1 and TRBJ1-1; D is uncertain. V shed 5 bases and J shed 3 bases, with 4 bases lying between them. There are 10 residues in the CDR3. The V gene's germline CDR1 is SQVTM and CDR2 ANQGSEA.

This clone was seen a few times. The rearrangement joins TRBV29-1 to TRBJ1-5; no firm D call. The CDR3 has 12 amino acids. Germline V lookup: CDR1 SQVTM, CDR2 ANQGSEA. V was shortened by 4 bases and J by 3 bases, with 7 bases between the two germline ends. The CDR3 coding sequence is TGCAGCGTTGGGCAGCCCAATCAGCCCCAGCATTTT. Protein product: CSVGQPNQPQHF.

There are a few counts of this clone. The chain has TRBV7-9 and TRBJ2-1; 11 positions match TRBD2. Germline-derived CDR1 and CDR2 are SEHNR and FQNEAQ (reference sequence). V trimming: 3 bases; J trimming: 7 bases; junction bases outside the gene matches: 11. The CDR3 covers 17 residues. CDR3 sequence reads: CASSFLTTSGRGNEQFF. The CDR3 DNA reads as TGTGCCAGCAGCTTTCTAACTACTAGCGGGAGAGGGAATGAGCAGTTCTTC.

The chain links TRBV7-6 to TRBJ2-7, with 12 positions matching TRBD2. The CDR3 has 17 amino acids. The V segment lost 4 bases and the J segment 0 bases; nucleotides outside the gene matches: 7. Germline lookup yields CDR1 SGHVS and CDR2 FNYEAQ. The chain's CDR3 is CASSSRLAGVNSYEQYF. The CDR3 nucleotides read TGTGCCAGCAGCTCGAGACTAGCGGGGGTGAACTCCTACGAGCAGTACTTC.

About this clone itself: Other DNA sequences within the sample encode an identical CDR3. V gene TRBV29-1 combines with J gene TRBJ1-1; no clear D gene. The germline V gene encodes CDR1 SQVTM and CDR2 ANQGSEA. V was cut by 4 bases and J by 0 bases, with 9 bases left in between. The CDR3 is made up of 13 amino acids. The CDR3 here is CSVGRVMNTEAFF. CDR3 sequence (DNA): TGCAGCGTTGGAAGGGTTATGAACACTGAAGCTTTCTTT.

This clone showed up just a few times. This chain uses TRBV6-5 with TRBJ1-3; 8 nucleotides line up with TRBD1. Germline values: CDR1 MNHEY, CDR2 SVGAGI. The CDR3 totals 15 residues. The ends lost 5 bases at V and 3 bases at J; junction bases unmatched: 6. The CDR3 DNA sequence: TGTGCCAGCAGTCCTGGACAGGGTAATGGAAACACCATATATTTT. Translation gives CASSPGQGNGNTIYF.

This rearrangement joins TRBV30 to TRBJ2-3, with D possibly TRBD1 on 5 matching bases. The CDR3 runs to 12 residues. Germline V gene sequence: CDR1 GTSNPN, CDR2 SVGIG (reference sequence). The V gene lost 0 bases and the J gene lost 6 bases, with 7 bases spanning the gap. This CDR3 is CAWSVQADTQYF. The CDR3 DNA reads TGTGCCTGGAGTGTACAGGCGGATACGCAGTATTTT.

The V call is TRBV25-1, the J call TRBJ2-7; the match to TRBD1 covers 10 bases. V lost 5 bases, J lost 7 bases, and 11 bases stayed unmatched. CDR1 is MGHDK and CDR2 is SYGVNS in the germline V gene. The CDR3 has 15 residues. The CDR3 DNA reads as TGTGCCAGCAGTAAAGCGGGGACAGGGGTGGGGGAGCAGTACTTC. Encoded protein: CASSKAGTGVGEQYF.

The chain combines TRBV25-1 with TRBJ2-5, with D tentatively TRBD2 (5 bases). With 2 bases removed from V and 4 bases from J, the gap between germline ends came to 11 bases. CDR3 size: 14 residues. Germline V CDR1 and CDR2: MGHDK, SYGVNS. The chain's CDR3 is CASSEGIEGETQYF. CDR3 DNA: TGTGCCAGCAGTGAAGGGATTGAGGGAGAGACCCAGTACTTC.

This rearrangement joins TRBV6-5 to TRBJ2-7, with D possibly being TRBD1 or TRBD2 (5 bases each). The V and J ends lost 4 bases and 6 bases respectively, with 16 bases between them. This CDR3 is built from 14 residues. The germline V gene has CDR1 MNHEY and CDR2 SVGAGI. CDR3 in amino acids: CASSSTGTQSEQYF. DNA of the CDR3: TGTGCCAGCAGTTCGACCGGGACCCAGAGCGAGCAGTACTTC.

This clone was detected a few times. This chain's CDR3 is CSVESMDTQYF. In nucleotides, the CDR3 is TGCAGCGTTGAGTCAATGGATACGCAGTATTTT. This chain uses TRBV29-1 with TRBJ2-3; D call uncertain. The CDR3 covers 11 residues. Germline assignment: CDR1 SQVTM and CDR2 ANQGSEA. Trimming pared 3 bases from V and 6 bases from J, leaving 7 bases between.

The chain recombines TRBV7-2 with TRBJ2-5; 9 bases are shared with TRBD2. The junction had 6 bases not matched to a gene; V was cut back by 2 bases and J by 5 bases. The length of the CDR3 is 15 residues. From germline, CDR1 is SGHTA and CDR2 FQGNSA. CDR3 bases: TGTGCCAGCAGCTTAAGGGCGGGGGGGCTGGAGACCCAGTACTTC. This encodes CASSLRAGGLETQYF.